This passage covers 14 T cell receptor beta chains from one sample sequenced in a study of blood T cell repertoires in COVID-19. Method: immunoSEQ multiplex PCR; TCRdb's copy keeps in-frame clones and lacks some. The data show 310,000 or so clones, with about 91% seen just once and around 8.9% held by the top ten. Material for sequencing was PBMCs or T cells enriched from blood (not recorded which). The receptors were sampled from a woman aged 18 to 35 who had recovered from COVID-19.

The rearrangement uses TRBV5-1 and TRBJ1-1, with D hard to call. Trimming took 3 bases from V and 3 from J, leaving 9 bases between them. The germline V gene encodes CDR1 SGHRS and CDR2 YFSETQ. The CDR3 has 13 residues. The CDR3 sequence: CASSSRRDTEAFF. For the CDR3, the DNA is TGCGCCAGCAGCTCCAGACGGGACACTGAAGCTTTCTTT.

This clone was picked up a small number of times. The chain combines TRBV11-2 with TRBJ2-2, with TRBD1 as a possible D gene (5 bases). The CDR3 consists of 14 residues. Deletions cut 2 bases from V and 4 bases from J, with 8 bases between. Germline CDR1 is SGHAT and CDR2 is FQNNGV. The CDR3 is CASSLKGLTGELFF. In DNA form, the CDR3 reads TGTGCCAGCAGCTTAAAGGGGCTCACCGGGGAGCTGTTTTTT. Looking up the rest from reference TRBV11-2 and TRBJ2-2 gives the full variable domain: EAGVAQSPRYKIIEKRQSVAFWCNPISGHATLYWYQQILGQGPKLLIQFQNNGVVDDSQLPKDRFSAERLKGVDSTLKIQPAKLEDSAVYLCASSLKGLTGELFFGEGSRLTVL.

The chain links TRBV9 to TRBJ2-5, with 7 nucleotides matching TRBD2. CDR3 size: 15 residues. Germline V lookup: CDR1 SGDLS, CDR2 YYNGEE. The V segment lost 3 bases and the J segment 5 bases; nucleotides outside the gene matches: 10. The CDR3 nucleotides are TGTGCCAGCAGCGGAACCGGGACTATGGAGGAGACCCAGTACTTC. This encodes CASSGTGTMEETQYF.

The rearrangement uses TRBV27 and TRBJ1-5, with TRBD1 identical over 9 bases. The germline CDR1 and CDR2 sequences are MNHEY and SMNVEV (reference sequence). V was clipped by 1 base and J by 3 bases; unmatched bases: 1. CDR3 length: 15 residues. Here the CDR3 reads CASSLYRGPNQPQHF. The CDR3 coding sequence is TGTGCCAGCAGTTTATACAGGGGGCCCAATCAGCCCCAGCATTTT.

This clone was observed a few times. The V and J genes are TRBV7-2 and TRBJ2-7, with 10 bases identical to TRBD1. Per the germline V gene, CDR1 is SGHTA and CDR2 is FQGNSA. Unmatched junction bases numbered 9, after V lost 6 bases and J lost 1 base. This CDR3 contains 16 residues. DNA of the CDR3: TGTGCCAGCAGTCCAGGCGGGACAGGGGCTTCCTACGAGCAGTACTTC. This codes for CASSPGGTGASYEQYF.

In DNA form, the CDR3 reads TGCGCCAGCAGCGCGCCCACCGTCTCTGGAAACACCATATATTTT. Translation: CASSAPTVSGNTIYF. The chain links TRBV4-1 to TRBJ1-3; D is unresolved. Germline assignment: CDR1 MGHRA and CDR2 YSYEKL. The CDR3 contains 15 residues. The ends were cut back, 5 bases at V and 0 bases at J, with 11 bases in the middle.

The rearrangement uses TRBV12-3 or TRBV12-4 and TRBJ2-2, with D unresolved. V lost 5 bases and J 7 bases, leaving 5 bases between the germline ends. There are 11 residues in the CDR3. As DNA, the CDR3 is TGTGCCAGCAGTACGAGCGGGGAGCTGTTTTTT. Amino acids: CASSTSGELFF.

This clone was found once. The CDR3 DNA sequence: TGTGCCAGCTCACGGACGGGAGGAGAACATGAGCAGTTCTTC. It specifies CASSRTGGEHEQFF. The chain joins TRBV18 to TRBJ2-1; 7 bases match TRBD2. V was pared by 4 bases and J by 8 bases, with 8 bases of the junction left unmatched. Looked up from germline, CDR1 is KGHSH and CDR2 is LQKENI. The CDR3 sequence is 14 residues long.

V is TRBV4-1 and J is TRBJ1-5; D not certain. CDR1 is MGHRA, CDR2 YSYEKL, per germline. Trimming removed 4 bases from V and 2 bases from J, with 9 bases in between. The length of the CDR3 is 14 residues. This CDR3 reads CASSRSGRNQPQHF. CDR3 nucleotides: TGCGCCAGCAGCCGGAGCGGTCGCAATCAGCCCCAGCATTTT.

V is TRBV20-1 and J is TRBJ1-3; D remains ambiguous. This CDR3 has 11 residues. Germline V gene data show CDR1 as DFQATT and CDR2 as SNEGSKA (reference sequence). V was trimmed by 3 bases and J by 4 bases, leaving 4 bases between them. CDR3 residues: CSASRGNTIYF. The CDR3 DNA sequence: TGCAGTGCTAGCCGGGGAAACACCATATATTTT.

The rearrangement links TRBV9 to TRBJ1-2; D unclear. Trimming left V 3 bases short and J 8 bases short, with 11 bases between. This CDR3 has 12 amino acids. Germline loops: CDR1 SGDLS, CDR2 YYNGEE. The CDR3 DNA reads TGTGCCAGCAGCGCGCTCGGGGAGGGCTACACCTTC. Amino acids: CASSALGEGYTF. The full variable domain, completed using reference TRBV9 and TRBJ1-2, is DSGVTQTPKHLITATGQRVTLRCSPRSGDLSVYWYQQSLDQGLQFLIQYYNGEERAKGNILERFSAQQFPDLHSELNLSSLELGDSALYFCASSALGEGYTFGSGTRLTVV.

The J gene is TRBJ1-1, the V gene TRBV19; D is undetermined. Trimming shortened V by 2 bases and J by 0 bases, and 4 bases separated the two germline ends. Germline CDR1 reads LNHDA; CDR2 reads SQIVND (reference sequence). There are 13 residues in the CDR3. The CDR3 region is CASSIQLNTEAFF. The CDR3 region has the DNA TGTGCCAGTAGTATACAGTTGAACACTGAAGCTTTCTTT.

V gene TRBV4-3 combines with J gene TRBJ2-7; maybe TRBD1 (6 bases). Trimming took 2 bases from V and 7 from J, leaving 12 bases between them. The germline gives CDR1 LGHNA, CDR2 YSLEER. The CDR3 is made up of 13 amino acids. CDR3 amino acids: CASSQYTTGEQYF. For the CDR3, the DNA is TGCGCCAGCAGCCAATATACTACAGGGGAGCAGTACTTC.

The chain carries TRBV25-1 and TRBJ1-1; D possibly corresponds to TRBD1 (6 bases). Looked up from germline, CDR1 is MGHDK and CDR2 is SYGVNS. This CDR3 spans 11 amino acids. V was clipped by 10 bases and J by 1 base, with 7 bases between them. CDR3 loop: CATGQNTEAFF. The DNA for the CDR3 is TGTGCCACGGGACAGAACACTGAAGCTTTCTTT.